The table lists the clone carrying this TCR beta chain with a few counts. Its antigen is still unknown. These data are taken from a study of regulatory T cells in long-lasting Graves disease. Study observations and caveats: Relative to newly diagnosed Graves' patients, persistent ones had lower TCR diversity. Comparison showed that persistent patients shared more public clonotypes (about 2,600) than new patients (roughly 970). Preferential use of TRBV28, TRBJ1-2 and TRBJ2-5 was seen in persistent disease.

The CDR3 loop spans 16 amino acids. V gave up 2 bases and J gave up 4 bases; unmatched junction bases: 7. Germline V gene sequence: CDR1 SGHRS, CDR2 YFSETQ. The TCR beta library used iRepertoire HTBI primers with Arm-PCR amplification of CDR3. TCRdb recomputed calls from the multiplex PCR reads with MiXCR, one row per CDR3 protein. Among hundreds of thousands of distinct CDR3 sequences listed, around 30% were seen once. Sample time point: persistent/refractory GD, antithyroid drugs over 5 years with positive TRAb. The TCR library was prepared using RNA isolated from PBMCs. Graves' disease diagnosis used American Thyroid Association guidelines.

This specimen consisted of peripheral blood mononuclear cells (PBMCs), obtained when the disease was refractory, from a patient treated with antithyroid drugs. The sequence derives from a female donor with Graves disease. This chain joins TRBV5-1 and TRBJ2-5, with 11 bases lining up with TRBD2. In DNA form, the CDR3 reads TGCGCCAGCAGCTTAGCGACTAGCGGGAAGGGAGAGACCCAGTACTTC. This encodes CASSLATSGKGETQYF.